This TCR beta chain is drawn from a study of PD-L1 blockade in urothelial cancer. Study-wide background: Median T cell yield from blood was roughly 140,000.

The time point denotes: peripheral blood 6 weeks after treatment start. Note on this clone: Its antigen is unknown.

The CDR3 is made up of 14 amino acids. Germline V CDR1 and CDR2: MNHNS, SASEGT. With 0 bases removed from V and 3 bases from J, the gap between germline ends came to 8 bases. Study-wide results and caveats: Durable-benefit patients had greater expansion of tumor-associated blood clones at 3 weeks.

The data were produced by immunoSEQ multiplex PCR, yet TCRdb's version contains in-frame clones alone and is incomplete. The sample records tens of thousands of clones, roughly 80% being singletons. This sequence was found in a man between 70 and 80 years old with urothelial cancer. Sequences were derived from PBMCs, sampled around atezolizumab (anti-PD-L1) treatment. This rearrangement joins TRBV6-1 to TRBJ1-1; no clear D. CDR3: CASSEARRDTEAFF. The CDR3 DNA follows: TGTGCCAGCAGTGAAGCAAGGAGAGACACTGAAGCTTTCTTT.